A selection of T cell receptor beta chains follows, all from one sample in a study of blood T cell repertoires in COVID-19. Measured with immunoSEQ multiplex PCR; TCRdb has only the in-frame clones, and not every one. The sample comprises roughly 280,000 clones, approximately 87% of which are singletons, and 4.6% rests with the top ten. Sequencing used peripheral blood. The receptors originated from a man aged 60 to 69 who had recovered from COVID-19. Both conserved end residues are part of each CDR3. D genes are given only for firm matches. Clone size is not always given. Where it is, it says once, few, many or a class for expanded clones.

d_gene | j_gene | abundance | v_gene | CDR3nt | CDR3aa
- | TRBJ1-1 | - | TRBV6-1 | TGTGCCAGCAGTGAACAGGGTCGCACTGAAGCTTTCTTT | CASSEQGRTEAFF
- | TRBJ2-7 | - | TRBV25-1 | TGTGCCTCCCACGGGACAACCTCCTACGAGCAGTACTTC | CASHGTTSYEQYF
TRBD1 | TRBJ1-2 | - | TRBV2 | TGTGCCAGCAGCGCCCGGGACAGCAACTATGGCTACACCTTC | CASSARDSNYGYTF
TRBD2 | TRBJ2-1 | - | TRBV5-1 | TGCGCCAGCAGACCCAGACTAGCGGGGGTCAACAATGAGCAGTTCTTC | CASRPRLAGVNNEQFF
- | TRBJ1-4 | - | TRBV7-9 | TGTGCCAGCAGCTTAGGCGGGGGGCGACGAGAAAAACTGTTTTTT | CASSLGGGRREKLFF
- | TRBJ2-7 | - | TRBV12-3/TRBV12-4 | TGTGCCAGCCGCGGCGGGGCCTACGAGCAGTACTTC | CASRGGAYEQYF
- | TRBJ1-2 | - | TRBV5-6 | TGTGCCAGCAGCTTTTACGGGGGGGCTGACTATGGCTACACCTTC | CASSFYGGADYGYTF
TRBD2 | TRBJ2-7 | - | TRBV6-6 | TGTGCCAGCAGTCTTCCTCCTTTGACTAGCGTCTCCTACGAGCAGTACTTC | CASSLPPLTSVSYEQYF
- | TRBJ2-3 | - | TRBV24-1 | TGTGCCACCAGTGATGCAGGGAGCACAGATACGCAGTATTTT | CATSDAGSTDTQYF
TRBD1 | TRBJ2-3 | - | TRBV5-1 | TGCGCCAGCACCCGGGACAGGGTAACAGATACGCAGTATTTT | CASTRDRVTDTQYF
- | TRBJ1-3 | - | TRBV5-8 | TGTGCCAGCAGCCCCGGACAGTTCTCTGGAAACACCATATATTTT | CASSPGQFSGNTIYF
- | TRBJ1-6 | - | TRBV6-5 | TGTGCCAGCAAAGTGAGCACTGTTAATTCACCCCTCCACTTT | CASKVSTVNSPLHF
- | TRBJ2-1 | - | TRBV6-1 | TGTGCCAGCAGTGAAAGCAGGGTTTCGCTCTTC | CASSESRVSLF
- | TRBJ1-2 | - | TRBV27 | TGTGCCAGCAGTTTTTCCACTAACTATGGCTACACCTTC | CASSFSTNYGYTF
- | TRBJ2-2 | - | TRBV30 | TGTGCCTGGAAAAGGGGGACGAACACCGGGGAGCTGTTTTTT | CAWKRGTNTGELFF
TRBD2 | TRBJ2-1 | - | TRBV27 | TGTGCCAGCAGTTTGGGGGTAGCGGGGGGAAGGAGTTACAATGAGCAGTTCTTC | CASSLGVAGGRSYNEQFF
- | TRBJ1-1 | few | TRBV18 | TGTGCCAGCTCACCAGGCCTGAACACTGAAGCTTTCTTT | CASSPGLNTEAFF
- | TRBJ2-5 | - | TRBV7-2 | TGTGCCAGCAGTTTCAGGGAAGTAGAGACCCAGTACTTC | CASSFREVETQYF
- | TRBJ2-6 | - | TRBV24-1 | TGTGCCACCAGTCCAGGGTATGGGGCCAACGTCCTGACTTTC | CATSPGYGANVLTF
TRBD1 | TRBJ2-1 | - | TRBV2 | TGTGCCAGCAGTGCGAGGACAGGGGACTACAATGAGCAGTTCTTC | CASSARTGDYNEQFF
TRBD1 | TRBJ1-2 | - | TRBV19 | TGTGCCAGTAGTATGGGTGACAGGGGTATCATGGGAGGCGGCTACACCTTC | CASSMGDRGIMGGGYTF
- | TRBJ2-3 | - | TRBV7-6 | TGTGCCAGCAGCTTAGGGACCAGGGGCCCTACTAGCACAGATACGCAGTATTTT | CASSLGTRGPTSTDTQYF
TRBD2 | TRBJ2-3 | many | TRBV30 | TGTGCCTGGTCCCTGGGAGGGTCCCGCACAGATACGCAGTATTTT | CAWSLGGSRTDTQYF
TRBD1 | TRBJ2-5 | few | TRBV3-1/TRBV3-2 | TGTGCCAGCAGCCCCCGGACAGGGAACCCGTATTACCAAGAGACCCAGTACTTC | CASSPRTGNPYYQETQYF
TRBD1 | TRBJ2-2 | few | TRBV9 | TGTGCCAGCAGCGTAGAAACAGGGGGCCTCACCGGGGAGCTGTTTTTT | CASSVETGGLTGELFF
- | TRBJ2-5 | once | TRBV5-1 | TGCGCCAGCAGGCCTAGCGCACAAGAGACCCAGTACTTC | CASRPSAQETQYF
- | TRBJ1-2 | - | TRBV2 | TGTGCCATCAACTCCCTAAACTATGGCTACACCTTC | CAINSLNYGYTF
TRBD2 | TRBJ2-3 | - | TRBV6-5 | TGTGCCAGCAGGATAGCGGGAGGGCTCAATACGCAGTATTTT | CASRIAGGLNTQYF
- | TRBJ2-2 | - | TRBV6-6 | TGTGCCAGCAGTTACTTTCTCGTCGAGAAAAGCGGGGAGCTGTTTTTT | CASSYFLVEKSGELFF
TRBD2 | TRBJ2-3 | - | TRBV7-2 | TGTGCCAGCAGCCCCCGGACTAGCGGGCGCACAGATACGCAGTATTTT | CASSPRTSGRTDTQYF
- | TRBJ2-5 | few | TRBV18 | TGTGCCAGCTCACCTGGGAGGGGGAAACACCAAGAGACCCAGTACTTC | CASSPGRGKHQETQYF